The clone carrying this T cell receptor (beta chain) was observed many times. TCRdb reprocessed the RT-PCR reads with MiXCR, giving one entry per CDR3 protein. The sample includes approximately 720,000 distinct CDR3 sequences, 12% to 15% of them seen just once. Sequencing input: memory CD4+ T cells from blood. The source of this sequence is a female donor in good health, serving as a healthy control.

The CDR3 DNA reads TGCAGCTCTGGAGGGGAGTATGGCTACACCTTC. Translating it yields CSSGGEYGYTF. The chain recombines TRBV29-1 with TRBJ1-2; TRBD1 might be the D (5 bases). Germline-derived CDR1 and CDR2 are SQVTM and ANQGSEA. The CDR3 contains 11 residues. V was clipped by 8 bases and J by 5 bases, with 12 bases between them.